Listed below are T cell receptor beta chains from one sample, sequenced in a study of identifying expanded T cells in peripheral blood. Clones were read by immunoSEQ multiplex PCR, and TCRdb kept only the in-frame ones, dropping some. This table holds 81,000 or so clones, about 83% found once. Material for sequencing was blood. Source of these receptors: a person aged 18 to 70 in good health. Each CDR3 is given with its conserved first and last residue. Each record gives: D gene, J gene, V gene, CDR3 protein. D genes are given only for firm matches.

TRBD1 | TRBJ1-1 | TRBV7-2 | CASIKDRGNTEAFF
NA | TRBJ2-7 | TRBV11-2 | CASSLEVYEQYF
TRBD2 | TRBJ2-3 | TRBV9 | CASSVVGLAGGTDTQYF
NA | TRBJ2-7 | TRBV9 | CASSVGPQASYEQYF
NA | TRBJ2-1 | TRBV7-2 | CASSPRYGRPNEQFF
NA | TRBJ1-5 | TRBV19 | CASSTVSNQPQHF
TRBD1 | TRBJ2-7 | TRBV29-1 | CSVGQGANEQYF
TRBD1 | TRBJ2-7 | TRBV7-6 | CASSPQWDRFFYEQYF
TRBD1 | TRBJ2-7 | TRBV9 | CASSAGTGHYEQYF
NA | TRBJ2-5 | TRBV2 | CASSYTSRLEETQYF
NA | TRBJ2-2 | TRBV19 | CASSAVPTGELFF
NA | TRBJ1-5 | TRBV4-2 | CASSQEGGQPQHF
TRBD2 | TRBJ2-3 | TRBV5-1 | CASSARLAGPTDTQYF
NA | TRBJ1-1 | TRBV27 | CASRLADTNTEAFF
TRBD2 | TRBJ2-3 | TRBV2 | CASSELGGSFTDTQYF
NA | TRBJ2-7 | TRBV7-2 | CASSLGLESSYEQYF
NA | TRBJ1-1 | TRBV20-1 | CSAGLTGAFF
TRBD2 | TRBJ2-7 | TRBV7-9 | CASSQTGTRIGEQYF
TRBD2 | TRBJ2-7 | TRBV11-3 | CASSLDPGLAGEIYYEQYF
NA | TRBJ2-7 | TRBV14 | CASSPRTPGYEQYF
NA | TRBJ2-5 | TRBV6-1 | CASSLDRETQYF
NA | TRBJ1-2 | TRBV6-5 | CASSNGVRDGYTF
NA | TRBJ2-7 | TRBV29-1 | CSVGRERNEQYF
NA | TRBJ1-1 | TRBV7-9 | CASSLVQGFLAEAFF